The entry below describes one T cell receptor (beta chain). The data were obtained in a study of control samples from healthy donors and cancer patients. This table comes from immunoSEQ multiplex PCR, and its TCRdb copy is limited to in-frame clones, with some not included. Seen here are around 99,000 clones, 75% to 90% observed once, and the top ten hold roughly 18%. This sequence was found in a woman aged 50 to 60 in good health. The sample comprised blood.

The CDR3 region is CSASGASEVTF. The CDR3 coding sequence is TGCAGTGCCTCGGGGGCCTCCGAAGTGACCTTC. The genes are TRBV20-1 and TRBJ1-2, with a tentative D call TRBD1 (6 bases). The CDR3 runs 11 residues. The ends were cut back, 6 bases at V and 14 bases at J, with 19 bases in the middle. CDR1 DFQATT and CDR2 SNEGSKA come from the germline V gene (reference sequence).